Listed below are T cell receptor beta chains from one sample, sequenced in a study of T cells expressing NK-cell markers. With the 5' RACE reads reprocessed, TCRdb shows one record per CDR3 protein and no DNA. The sample holds approximately 110,000 distinct CDR3 sequences. Source material: blood T cells: a sorted CD56 or NKG2C T cell subset, CD4+ or CD8+ T cells, or bulk PBMC T cells (not recorded which). The source is a woman between 18 and 75 years old in good health. CDR3s include the opening cysteine and the closing phenylalanine or tryptophan.

v_gene: TRBV27
j_gene: TRBJ1-1
CDR3aa: CASSSDRQGANGAFF

v_gene: TRBV29-1
j_gene: TRBJ2-1
CDR3aa: CSAPLAGGDNEQFF

v_gene: TRBV4-2
j_gene: TRBJ1-2
CDR3aa: CASSQGMGGYTF

v_gene: TRBV11-2
j_gene: TRBJ2-4
CDR3aa: CASSQQGPLAKNIQYF

v_gene: TRBV7-3
j_gene: TRBJ2-1
CDR3aa: CASSFSLAGGYNEQFF

v_gene: TRBV7-6
j_gene: TRBJ2-1
CDR3aa: CASSPRDSYNEQFF

v_gene: TRBV7-9
j_gene: TRBJ2-2
CDR3aa: CASSLRDRRTGELFF

v_gene: TRBV27
j_gene: TRBJ2-7
CDR3aa: CASSFSGVVYEQYF

v_gene: TRBV20-1
j_gene: TRBJ2-5
CDR3aa: CSAWTRNGETQYF

v_gene: TRBV24-1
j_gene: TRBJ2-3
CDR3aa: CATSDPLWDTQYF

v_gene: TRBV29-1
j_gene: TRBJ2-1
CDR3aa: CSVLRGISYNEQFF

v_gene: TRBV12-3/TRBV12-4
j_gene: TRBJ2-2
CDR3aa: CASSLRSWQTGELFF

v_gene: TRBV27
j_gene: TRBJ2-6
CDR3aa: CASSYSSSSSGANVLTF

v_gene: TRBV6-1
j_gene: TRBJ2-5
CDR3aa: CASGLVGRETQYF

v_gene: TRBV5-6
j_gene: TRBJ2-3
CDR3aa: CASSSLTSGYTDTQYF

v_gene: TRBV27
j_gene: TRBJ2-7
CDR3aa: CASSSDSYEQYF

v_gene: TRBV27
j_gene: TRBJ1-2
CDR3aa: CASSFAGQGHTYGYTF

v_gene: TRBV28
j_gene: TRBJ2-3
CDR3aa: CASSMTSTDTQYF

v_gene: TRBV29-1
j_gene: TRBJ2-3
CDR3aa: CSVPPQSVPTDTQYF

v_gene: TRBV20-1
j_gene: TRBJ2-1
CDR3aa: CSASVWQRSSYNEQFF

v_gene: TRBV12-3/TRBV12-4
j_gene: TRBJ1-4
CDR3aa: CASSLGNPEGLFF

v_gene: TRBV9
j_gene: TRBJ2-5
CDR3aa: CASSGGSQETQYF

v_gene: TRBV5-5
j_gene: TRBJ2-7
CDR3aa: CASSPYGLAGTGEQYF

v_gene: TRBV20-1
j_gene: TRBJ2-7
CDR3aa: CSARANSRSSYEQYF

v_gene: TRBV12-3/TRBV12-4
j_gene: TRBJ2-1
CDR3aa: CASRASEGYNEQFF

v_gene: TRBV11-1
j_gene: TRBJ2-1
CDR3aa: CASSRIRSSVAGVPTNEQFF

v_gene: TRBV12-3/TRBV12-4
j_gene: TRBJ1-5
CDR3aa: CASSLWDGGQPQHF

v_gene: TRBV20-1
j_gene: TRBJ2-5
CDR3aa: CSARGGTSGAHRGSQYF

v_gene: TRBV7-2
j_gene: TRBJ2-5
CDR3aa: CASSRKSQETQYF

v_gene: TRBV7-9
j_gene: TRBJ1-2
CDR3aa: CASSLAIRDRGSTF

v_gene: TRBV6-5
j_gene: TRBJ2-7
CDR3aa: CASSYSTAWSSYEQYF

v_gene: TRBV15
j_gene: TRBJ2-1
CDR3aa: CAAGSSSYNEQFF

v_gene: TRBV29-1
j_gene: TRBJ2-2
CDR3aa: CSVATGTGELFF

v_gene: TRBV12-3/TRBV12-4
j_gene: TRBJ2-2
CDR3aa: CASSLASQAGELFF

v_gene: TRBV3-1
j_gene: TRBJ2-7
CDR3aa: CASSQDKEGNSYEQYF

v_gene: TRBV5-1
j_gene: TRBJ1-1
CDR3aa: CASSSPSGAKGEAFF

v_gene: TRBV20-1
j_gene: TRBJ2-2
CDR3aa: CSARANTGELFF

v_gene: TRBV28
j_gene: TRBJ2-1
CDR3aa: CASNPGGSGNEQFF

v_gene: TRBV27
j_gene: TRBJ1-5
CDR3aa: CASSFRGINQPQHF

v_gene: TRBV20-1
j_gene: TRBJ1-2
CDR3aa: CSARALGPYYGYTF

v_gene: TRBV7-9
j_gene: TRBJ2-3
CDR3aa: CASSLTSGLDTQYF

v_gene: TRBV4-3
j_gene: TRBJ2-2
CDR3aa: CASSQDRAGWNTGELFF

v_gene: TRBV29-1
j_gene: TRBJ2-1
CDR3aa: CSVDTGQVYNEQFF

v_gene: TRBV6-5
j_gene: TRBJ1-2
CDR3aa: CASSQDKYGYTF

v_gene: TRBV7-6
j_gene: TRBJ2-2
CDR3aa: CASSFQGSPGELFF

v_gene: TRBV29-1
j_gene: TRBJ2-6
CDR3aa: CSVEDEGNWGGANVLTF

v_gene: TRBV4-3
j_gene: TRBJ2-1
CDR3aa: CASSPSGDLYNEQFF

v_gene: TRBV7-9
j_gene: TRBJ1-4
CDR3aa: CASTEAGGGNEKLFF

v_gene: TRBV7-6
j_gene: TRBJ2-6
CDR3aa: CASSPRDGQSSGANVLTF

v_gene: TRBV12-3/TRBV12-4
j_gene: TRBJ2-7
CDR3aa: CAASRNTLSEQYF

v_gene: TRBV19
j_gene: TRBJ2-7
CDR3aa: CASAVGTGIYEQYF

v_gene: TRBV6-2/TRBV6-3
j_gene: TRBJ2-5
CDR3aa: CASSTFSGGQRETQYF

v_gene: TRBV20-1
j_gene: TRBJ2-7
CDR3aa: CSAEDSSYEQYF

v_gene: TRBV9
j_gene: TRBJ2-3
CDR3aa: CASSVAYGGASTDTQYF

v_gene: TRBV20-1
j_gene: TRBJ1-5
CDR3aa: CSARQGYQPQHF